A single T cell receptor (beta chain) is shown here with its context. This specimen belongs to a study of blood T cell repertoires in COVID-19. The overall study: Material from acute and convalescent COVID-19 was sourced from the United States, Italy and Spain. Sample material is recorded as cDNA or gDNA derived from T cells, B-cell-depleted T cells, or PBMCs.

V was pared by 6 bases and J by 0 bases, with 11 bases between. Per germline, CDR1 MDHEN and CDR2 SYDVKM. The CDR3 consists of 14 residues. In the authors' workflow: For nucleated cells, counts were estimated from reference gene primer amplification. Generated by immunoSEQ multiplex PCR, the TCRdb table keeps only in-frame clones and is missing some. That table supplies the V and J calls and clone size; D and trimming were determined from the DNA. The table shows fewer than 200,000 clones, with approximately 79% occurring only once. This clonotype was obtained from an elderly woman with acute or convalescent COVID-19. The V call is TRBV28, the J call TRBJ1-1; maybe TRBD1 (6 bases). Material for sequencing was peripheral blood. The CDR3 sequence: CASRWGQLNTEAFF. CDR3 DNA: TGTGCCAGCAGGTGGGGACAACTGAACACTGAAGCTTTCTTT.